This T cell receptor (beta chain) was sequenced for a study of radiation and T cells in renal cell carcinoma. Points from the study as a whole: In blood, top tumor clones expanded by 2 weeks, shrinking by 4.

The time point is: baseline pretreatment blood. The sample's treatment: 15 Gy SBRT to primary tumor, nephrectomy 4 weeks later. Clones were read by immunoSEQ multiplex PCR, and TCRdb kept only the in-frame ones, dropping some. The data show 94,000 or so clones, roughly four fifths seen once. The junction had 11 bases not matched to a gene; V was cut back by 6 bases and J by 5 bases. Germline values: CDR1 SNHLY, CDR2 FYNNEI. The CDR3 extends over 15 amino acids. Worth noting for this clone: Its target is not known.

The source of this sequence is a man between 60 and 75 years old with renal cell carcinoma. Material: blood, obtained from a patient whose treatment included radiotherapy and nephrectomy. This chain uses TRBV2 with TRBJ2-5; 8 bases are shared with TRBD1. DNA for the CDR3: TGTGCCAGCAGCTGGACAGGGCGGGTTGGGGAGACCCAGTACTTC. Its translation: CASSWTGRVGETQYF.